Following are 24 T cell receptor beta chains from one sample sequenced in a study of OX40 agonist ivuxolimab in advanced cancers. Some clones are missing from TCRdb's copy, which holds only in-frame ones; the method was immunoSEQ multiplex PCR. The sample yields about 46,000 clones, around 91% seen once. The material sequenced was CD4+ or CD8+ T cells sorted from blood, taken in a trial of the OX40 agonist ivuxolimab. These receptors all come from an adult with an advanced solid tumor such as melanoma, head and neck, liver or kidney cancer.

The CDR3 reads CASSPTDRAREADTQYF. The CDR3 nucleotides are TGTGCCAGCAGCCCTACGGACCGGGCGCGGGAGGCAGATACGCAGTATTTT. The chain employs TRBV7-9 and TRBJ2-3; TRBD2 aligns across 8 bases. Trimming cost V 5 bases and J 4 bases; bases outside gene matches: 14. The CDR3 has 17 amino acids. Germline loops: CDR1 SEHNR, CDR2 FQNEAQ (reference sequence).

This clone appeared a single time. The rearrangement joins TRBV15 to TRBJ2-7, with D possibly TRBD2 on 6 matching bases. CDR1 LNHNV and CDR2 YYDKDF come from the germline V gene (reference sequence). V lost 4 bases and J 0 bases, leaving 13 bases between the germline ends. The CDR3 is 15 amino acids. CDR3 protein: CATSIDGRPSYEQYF. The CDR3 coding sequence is TGTGCCACCAGCATTGACGGGAGACCCTCCTACGAGCAGTACTTC. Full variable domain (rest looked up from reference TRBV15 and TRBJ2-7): DAMVIQNPRYQVTQFGKPVTLSCSQTLNHNVMYWYQQKSSQAPKLLFHYYDKDFNNEADTPDNFQSRRPNTSFCFLDIRSPGLGDTAMYLCATSIDGRPSYEQYFGPGTRLTVT.

The CDR3 nucleotides read TGTGCCAGCAGCTTAGCTGGGGACCTGGCTAGGCAGTACTTC. Its protein product is CASSLAGDLARQYF. This chain joins TRBV11-1 and TRBJ2-7; D tentatively reads TRBD1 or TRBD2 (5 bases each). The germline V gene has CDR1 SGHAT and CDR2 FQDESV (reference sequence). Trimming left V 0 bases short and J 9 bases short, with 15 bases between. The CDR3 covers 14 residues.

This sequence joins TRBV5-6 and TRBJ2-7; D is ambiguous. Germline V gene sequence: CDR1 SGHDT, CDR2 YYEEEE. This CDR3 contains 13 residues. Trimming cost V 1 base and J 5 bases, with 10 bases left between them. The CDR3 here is CASSLFSGNEQYF. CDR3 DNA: TGTGCCAGCAGCTTGTTTAGTGGAAACGAGCAGTACTTC.

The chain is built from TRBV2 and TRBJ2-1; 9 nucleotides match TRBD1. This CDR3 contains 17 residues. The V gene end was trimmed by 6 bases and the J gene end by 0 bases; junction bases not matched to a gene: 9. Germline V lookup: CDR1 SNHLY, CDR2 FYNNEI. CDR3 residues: CASSLYGTGLSYNEQFF. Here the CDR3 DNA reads TGTGCCAGCAGCCTTTACGGGACAGGGCTCTCCTACAATGAGCAGTTCTTC.

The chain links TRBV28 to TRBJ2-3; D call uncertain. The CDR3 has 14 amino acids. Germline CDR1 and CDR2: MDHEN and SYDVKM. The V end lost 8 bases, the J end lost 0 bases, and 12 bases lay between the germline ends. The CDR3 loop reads CASEGLTSTDTQYF. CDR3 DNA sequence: TGTGCCAGCGAAGGGCTAACTAGCACAGATACGCAGTATTTT.

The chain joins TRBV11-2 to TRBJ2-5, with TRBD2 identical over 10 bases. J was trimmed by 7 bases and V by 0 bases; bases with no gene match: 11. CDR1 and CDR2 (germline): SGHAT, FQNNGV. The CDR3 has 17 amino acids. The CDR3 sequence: CASSLDLASGSLWTQYF. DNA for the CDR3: TGTGCCAGCAGCTTAGATCTCGCTAGCGGGAGTCTGTGGACCCAGTACTTC. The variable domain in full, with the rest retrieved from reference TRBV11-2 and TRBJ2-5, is EAGVAQSPRYKIIEKRQSVAFWCNPISGHATLYWYQQILGQGPKLLIQFQNNGVVDDSQLPKDRFSAERLKGVDSTLKIQPAKLEDSAVYLCASSLDLASGSLWTQYFGPGTRLLVL.

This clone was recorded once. The CDR3 here is CASSLRDRAEFGTEAFF. The CDR3 DNA sequence: TGTGCCAGCTCACTACGGGACAGGGCGGAATTTGGCACTGAAGCTTTCTTT. The V call is TRBV18, the J call TRBJ1-1; 9 nucleotides match TRBD1. V was clipped by 4 bases and J by 4 bases; unmatched bases: 13. This CDR3 has 17 amino acids. The germline gives CDR1 KGHSH, CDR2 LQKENI.

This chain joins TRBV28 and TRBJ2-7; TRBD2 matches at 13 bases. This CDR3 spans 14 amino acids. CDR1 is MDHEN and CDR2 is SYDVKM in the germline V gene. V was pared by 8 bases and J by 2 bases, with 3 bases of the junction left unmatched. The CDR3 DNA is TGTGCCAGCTCGGGACTAGCGGGACCCTACGAGCAGTACTTC. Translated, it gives CASSGLAGPYEQYF.

CDR3 DNA sequence: TGTGCCAGCAGTTTAACGGACAATGCTGGCTACACCTTC. Translated, it gives CASSLTDNAGYTF. The chain is built from TRBV28 and TRBJ1-2, with D possibly being TRBD1 (5 bases). The V and J ends lost 2 bases and 7 bases respectively, with 11 bases between them. The CDR3 spans 13 residues. CDR1 and CDR2 (germline): MDHEN, SYDVKM.

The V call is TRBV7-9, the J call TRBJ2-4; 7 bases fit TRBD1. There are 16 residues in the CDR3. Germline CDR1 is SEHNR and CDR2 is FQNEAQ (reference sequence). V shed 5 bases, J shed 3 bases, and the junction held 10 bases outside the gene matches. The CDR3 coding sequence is TGTGCCAGCAGCCATCCGACCGGGACAGACAAAAACATTCAGTACTTC. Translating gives CASSHPTGTDKNIQYF.

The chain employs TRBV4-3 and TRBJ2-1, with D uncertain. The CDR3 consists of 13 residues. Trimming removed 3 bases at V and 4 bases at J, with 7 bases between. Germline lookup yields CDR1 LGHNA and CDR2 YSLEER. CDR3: CASSQASYNEQFF. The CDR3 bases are TGCGCCAGCAGCCAGGCCTCTTACAATGAGCAGTTCTTC.

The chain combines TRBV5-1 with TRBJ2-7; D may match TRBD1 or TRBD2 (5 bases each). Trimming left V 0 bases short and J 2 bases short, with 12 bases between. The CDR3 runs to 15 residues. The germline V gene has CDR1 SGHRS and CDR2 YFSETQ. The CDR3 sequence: CASSLAGDQPYEQYF. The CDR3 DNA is TGCGCCAGCAGCTTGGCCGGGGACCAACCCTACGAGCAGTACTTC.

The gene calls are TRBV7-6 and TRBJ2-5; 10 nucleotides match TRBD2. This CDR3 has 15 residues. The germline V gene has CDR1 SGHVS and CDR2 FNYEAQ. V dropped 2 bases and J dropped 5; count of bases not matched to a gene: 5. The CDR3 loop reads CASSLWPTSGETQYF. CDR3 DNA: TGTGCCAGCAGCTTATGGCCGACTAGCGGGGAGACCCAGTACTTC.

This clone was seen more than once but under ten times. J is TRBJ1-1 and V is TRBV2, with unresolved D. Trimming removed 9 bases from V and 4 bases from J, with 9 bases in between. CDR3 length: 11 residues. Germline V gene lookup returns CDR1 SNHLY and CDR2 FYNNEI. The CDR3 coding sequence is TGTGCCAGGGTTCGCGGCACTGAAGCTTTCTTT. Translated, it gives CARVRGTEAFF. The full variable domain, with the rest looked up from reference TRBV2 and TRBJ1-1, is EPEVTQTPSHQVTQMGQEVILRCVPISNHLYFYWYRQILGQKVEFLVSFYNNEISEKSEIFDDQFSVERPDGSNFTLKIRSTKLEDSAMYFCARVRGTEAFFGQGTRLTVV.

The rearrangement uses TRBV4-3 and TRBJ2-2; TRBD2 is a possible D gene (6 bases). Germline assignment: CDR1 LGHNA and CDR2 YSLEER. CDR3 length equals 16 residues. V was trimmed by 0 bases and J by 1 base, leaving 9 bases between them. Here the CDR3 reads CASSQDPAGNTGELFF. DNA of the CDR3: TGCGCCAGCAGCCAAGATCCAGCGGGGAACACCGGGGAGCTGTTTTTT.

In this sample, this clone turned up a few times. CDR3 bases: TGTGCCAGCAGCTTGTCCAGGAACAATCAGCCCCAGCATTTT. Translated, it gives CASSLSRNNQPQHF. The chain links TRBV7-8 to TRBJ1-5; no clear D gene. Trimming stripped 3 bases from V and 3 bases from J, with 9 bases between. CDR3 size: 14 residues. Germline V lookup: CDR1 SGHVS, CDR2 FQNEAQ.

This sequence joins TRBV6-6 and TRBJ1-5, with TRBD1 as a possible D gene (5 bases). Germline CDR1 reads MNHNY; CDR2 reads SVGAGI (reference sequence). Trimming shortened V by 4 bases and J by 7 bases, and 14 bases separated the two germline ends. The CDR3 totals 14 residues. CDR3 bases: TGTGCCAGCAGTTTCGGGACGACTTTCCAGCCCCAGCATTTT. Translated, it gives CASSFGTTFQPQHF.

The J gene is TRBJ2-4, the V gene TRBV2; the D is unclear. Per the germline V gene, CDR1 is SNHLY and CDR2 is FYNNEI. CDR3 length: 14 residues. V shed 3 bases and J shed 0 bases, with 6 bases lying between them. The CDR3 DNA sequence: TGTGCCAGCAGTGATGTCCTAGCCAAAAACATTCAGTACTTC. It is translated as CASSDVLAKNIQYF.

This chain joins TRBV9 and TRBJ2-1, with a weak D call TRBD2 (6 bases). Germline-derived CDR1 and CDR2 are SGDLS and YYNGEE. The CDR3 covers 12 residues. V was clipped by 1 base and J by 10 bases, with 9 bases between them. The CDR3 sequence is CASSVMRGEQFF. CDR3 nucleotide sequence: TGTGCCAGCAGCGTAATGCGGGGCGAGCAGTTCTTC.

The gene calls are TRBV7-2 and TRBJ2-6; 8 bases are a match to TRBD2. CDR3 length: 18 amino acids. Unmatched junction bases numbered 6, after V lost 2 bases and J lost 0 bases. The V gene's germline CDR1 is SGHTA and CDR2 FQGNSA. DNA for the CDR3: TGTGCCAGCAGCTTACGCGGGGGGCCGATCTCTGGGGCCAACGTCCTGACTTTC. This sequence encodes CASSLRGGPISGANVLTF.

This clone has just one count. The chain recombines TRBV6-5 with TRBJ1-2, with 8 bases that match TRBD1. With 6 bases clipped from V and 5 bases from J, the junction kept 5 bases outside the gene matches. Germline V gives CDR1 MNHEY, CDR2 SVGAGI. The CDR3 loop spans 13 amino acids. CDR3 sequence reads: CASRDDRGYGYTF. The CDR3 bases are TGTGCCAGCAGGGATGACAGGGGTTATGGCTACACCTTC.

The CDR3 spells CASSRVGILQPQHF. The CDR3 bases are TGTGCCAGCAGTCGTGTGGGGATACTTCAGCCCCAGCATTTT. J is TRBJ1-5 and V is TRBV28, with D unresolved. With 5 bases removed from V and 6 bases from J, the gap between germline ends came to 14 bases. The CDR3 is 14 amino acids. The germline V gene encodes CDR1 MDHEN and CDR2 SYDVKM.

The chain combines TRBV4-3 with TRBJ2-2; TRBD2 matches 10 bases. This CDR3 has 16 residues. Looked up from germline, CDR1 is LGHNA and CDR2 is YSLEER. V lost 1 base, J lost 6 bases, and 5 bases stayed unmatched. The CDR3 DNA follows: TGCGCCAGCAGCCAAGGTCGGAGCGGGAGGGCCGGGGAGCTGTTTTTT. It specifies CASSQGRSGRAGELFF.